The clone carrying this TCR beta chain appeared many times. Its antigen is currently unknown. These data belong to a study of T cells in Graves' hyperthyroidism and ophthalmopathy. Findings and limits, study-wide: Ophthalmopathy was distinguished from stable hyperthyroidism by 13 V-J signatures.

The CDR3 is 14 amino acids. V gave up 3 bases and J gave up 0 bases, with 7 bases separating them. TCR beta CDR3 regions were amplified from RNA. The HTBI primer set served for first-round RT-PCR of the TCR CDR3. From the multiplex PCR reads, TCRdb called clonotypes with MiXCR, one entry per CDR3 protein. The table lists fewer than 700,000 distinct CDR3 sequences, about 16% of them singletons, with around 4% in the top ten. Sequencing used blood. The chain has TRBV12-3 or TRBV12-4 and TRBJ2-3, with D perhaps given as TRBD1 or TRBD2 (5 bases each). The receptor comes from a woman aged 25 to 39 with Graves' hyperthyroidism. CDR3 nucleotides: TGTGCCAGCAGTTTCGGGGCGAGCACAGATACGCAGTATTTT. Residues: CASSFGASTDTQYF.